This is a list of T cell receptor beta chains from one sample in a study of T-cell memory formation after mild COVID-19. TCRdb reprocessed the 5' RACE reads via MiXCR and lists one record per CDR3 protein. The sample has about 470,000 distinct CDR3 sequences, 15% to 20% seen once. Sequencing was carried out using PBMCs or a T cell subset sorted from them (not recorded which). The receptors stem from an adult woman who had mild COVID-19 (a few samples of this study predate the infection). Cell type and time point are not known. The CDR3 runs from the conserved cysteine through the conserved F or W. A D gene is named only where the DNA matches it firmly. Where a row states a size, it is once, few, many or the class of an expanded clone; other rows omit it.

>TRBD1|.|TRBV7-9|TRBJ1-3|15
TGTGCCAGCAGCAATCGGACAGGGACAAGGGTCACCATATATTTT
CASSNRTGTRVTIYF
>.|few|TRBV11-2|TRBJ2-4|13
TGTGCCAGCAGCGGTTACAGGAAAAACATTCAGTACTTC
CASSGYRKNIQYF
>.|.|TRBV20-1|TRBJ2-2|17
TGCAGTGCTAGACCCGGCCCGGCAGGGCCGAACACCGGGGAGCTGTTTTTT
CSARPGPAGPNTGELFF
>.|many|TRBV7-8|TRBJ1-2|16
TGTGCCAGCAGCCCAAGGACGGCCCAATCCTACTATGGCTACACCTTC
CASSPRTAQSYYGYTF
>TRBD2|few|TRBV7-2|TRBJ2-1|15
TGTGCCAGCAGCCCCCGGACTAGTCTGGTCGGGGAGCAGTTCTTC
CASSPRTSLVGEQFF
>TRBD1|.|TRBV19|TRBJ2-7|16
TGTGCCAGTAGTATCGTAGGGACAGGGCCTTCCTACGAGCAGTACTTC
CASSIVGTGPSYEQYF
>.|few|TRBV7-6|TRBJ2-2|16
TGTGCCAGCAGCTTAGATCGTGGCGGATCCACCGGGGAGCTGTTTTTT
CASSLDRGGSTGELFF
>.|.|TRBV15|TRBJ2-3|15
TGTGCCACCAGCAGAGTCAGGCTTAGCACAGATACGCAGTATTTT
CATSRVRLSTDTQYF
>.|few|TRBV7-2|TRBJ2-5|14
TGTGCCAGCAGCACCCCGACTAGTCCAGGGACCCAGTACTTC
CASSTPTSPGTQYF
>.|.|TRBV6-2/TRBV6-3|TRBJ1-1|12
TGTGCCAGCAGAAGGAGGAACACTGAAGCTTTCTTT
CASRRRNTEAFF
>TRBD2|few|TRBV12-3/TRBV12-4|TRBJ2-3|15
TGTGCCAGCAGACAGGGACTAGCGGCCACAGATACGCAGTATTTT
CASRQGLAATDTQYF
>TRBD1|.|TRBV4-3|TRBJ2-1|15
TGCGCCAGCAGCCAAGTCGGGGACAGAGATAATGAGCAGTTCTTC
CASSQVGDRDNEQFF
>TRBD1|.|TRBV5-1|TRBJ2-5|16
TGCGCCAGCAGGCACGGGACAGGGGACAGACAAGAGACCCAGTACTTC
CASRHGTGDRQETQYF
>TRBD2|few|TRBV2|TRBJ2-2|16
TGTGCCAGCAGTGAATCCGGGGGGACGGGCACCGGGGAGCTGTTTTTT
CASSESGGTGTGELFF
>.|.|TRBV12-3/TRBV12-4|TRBJ2-2|12
TGTGCCAGCAGTCCAATAACCGGGGAGCTGTTTTTT
CASSPITGELFF
>TRBD1|.|TRBV29-1|TRBJ2-2|14
TGCAGCGCGAGCCGGGACAGCAAGGGAGGGGAGCTGTTTTTT
CSASRDSKGGELFF
>TRBD2|.|TRBV5-1|TRBJ2-7|17
TGCGCCAGCAGCTTGGCCCGCACTAGCGGGAGTGCTTACGAGCAGTACTTC
CASSLARTSGSAYEQYF
>.|once|TRBV7-2|TRBJ1-6|17
TGTGCCAGCAGCTTAGTGCCTTCGAGCTCCTATAATTCACCCCTCCACTTT
CASSLVPSSSYNSPLHF
>TRBD2|many|TRBV24-1|TRBJ2-2|15
TGTGCCACCGCTGGCAGCGGGAATACGATCGGGGAGCTGTTTTTT
CATAGSGNTIGELFF
>.|few|TRBV6-5|TRBJ2-7|15
TGTGCCAGCAGTTACGGTCAGGGCTGGACCTACGAGCAGTACTTC
CASSYGQGWTYEQYF
>TRBD1|few|TRBV5-1|TRBJ1-2|13
TGCGCCAGCAGGAAGACAGGGGCCTATGGCTACACCTTC
CASRKTGAYGYTF
>TRBD2|few|TRBV24-1|TRBJ2-1|15
TGTGCCACCAGTGCTCCGGGACTAGCGAACAATGAGCAGTTCTTC
CATSAPGLANNEQFF
>.|many|TRBV3-1|TRBJ2-7|15
TGTGCCAGCAGCCAAGTTCTCTACCCAAGCTACGAGCAGTACTTC
CASSQVLYPSYEQYF
>.|many|TRBV5-6|TRBJ2-7|14
TGTGCCAGCAGCCCCGAGGGGGGCCCCTACGAGCAGTACTTC
CASSPEGGPYEQYF
>TRBD2|.|TRBV6-1|TRBJ2-1|16
TGTGCCAGCCGACTAGCGGGAGCCTCATCCTACAATGAGCAGTTCTTC
CASRLAGASSYNEQFF
>.|few|TRBV18|TRBJ2-1|15
TGTGCCAGCTCACCTGGCCCAGCCGATTACGCTGAGCAGTTCTTC
CASSPGPADYAEQFF
>.|few|TRBV6-1|TRBJ2-5|13
TGTGCCAGCAGTGGGGCAGGGTGGGAGACCCAGTACTTC
CASSGAGWETQYF
>.|.|TRBV7-3|TRBJ2-2|12
TGTGCCAGCACCCTTAGGACCGGGGAGCTGTTTTTT
CASTLRTGELFF
>.|.|TRBV24-1|TRBJ2-1|13
TGTGCCACCAGTGATTCCTCCCCCTCCAATCAGTTCTTC
CATSDSSPSNQFF
>.|.|TRBV2|TRBJ1-1|18
TGTGCCAGCAGCGCTGGTGGGCACTACACCCCAAAGAACACTGAAGCTTTCTTT
CASSAGGHYTPKNTEAFF
>TRBD1|few|TRBV7-9|TRBJ2-7|17
TGTGCCAGCAGCTACTCAAAGAACCGGGACAGCTCCTACGAGCAGTACTTC
CASSYSKNRDSSYEQYF
>.|few|TRBV12-3/TRBV12-4|TRBJ1-5|13
TGTGCCAGCAGTTTCGGGGCGAATCAGCCCCAGCATTTT
CASSFGANQPQHF
>.|few|TRBV3-1|TRBJ2-1|15
TGTGCCAGCAGCCAAGGCGAAATCTTGGGATACGGGCAGTTCTTC
CASSQGEILGYGQFF
>.|.|TRBV2|TRBJ2-1|15
TGTGCCAGCAGAGATCGGGGGAGGGGGTACAATGAGCAGTTCTTC
CASRDRGRGYNEQFF
>.|.|TRBV15|TRBJ1-6|16
TGTGCCACCAGCAGAGATGGTGGCAGCCCAAATTCACCCCTCCACTTT
CATSRDGGSPNSPLHF
>TRBD2|few|TRBV24-1|TRBJ2-1|14
TGTGCCACCAGTGAGGGGAGGGTGGCGAATGAGCAGTTCTTC
CATSEGRVANEQFF
>.|few|TRBV12-3/TRBV12-4|TRBJ2-7|14
TGTGCCAGCAGTTTGGGTCCCCCGACCTACGAGCAGTACTTC
CASSLGPPTYEQYF
>.|few|TRBV5-1|TRBJ1-4|15
TGCGCCAGCAGCTCCTTCCGACCCTCTGAGGAAAAACTGTTTTTT
CASSSFRPSEEKLFF
>.|few|TRBV6-1|TRBJ2-7|15
TGTGCCAGCAGTGACATAGGGACTCCTCCCTACGAGCAGTACTTC
CASSDIGTPPYEQYF
>.|many|TRBV11-2|TRBJ2-7|14
TGTGCCAGCAGCCCATCACAGGGAACCTACGAGCAGTACTTC
CASSPSQGTYEQYF
>.|.|TRBV15|TRBJ1-5|15
TGTGCCACCAGCGGTCGAGGGACATGCCTTGGGCCCCAGCATTTT
CATSGRGTCLGPQHF
>TRBD1|.|TRBV20-1|TRBJ1-5|15
TGCAGCGCTACGGACAGGGTCTTGAGCAATCAGCCCCAGCATTTT
CSATDRVLSNQPQHF
>TRBD1|.|TRBV19|TRBJ1-1|14
TGTGCCAGTAGTTGGGGACAGGGGGCCAATGAAGCTTTCTTT
CASSWGQGANEAFF
>.|.|TRBV12-3/TRBV12-4|TRBJ1-5|12
TGTGCCAGCAGTTTAGAGACGGAGCCCCAGCATTTT
CASSLETEPQHF
>.|many|TRBV20-1|TRBJ2-7|13
TGCAGTGCTAGAGACCCTACTATGTACGAGCAGTACTTC
CSARDPTMYEQYF
>.|few|TRBV5-5|TRBJ2-1|17
TGTGCCAGCAGCTTGGCTTTGGCGGGTCCTCCCTACAATGAGCAGTTCTTC
CASSLALAGPPYNEQFF
>.|many|TRBV18|TRBJ1-1|15
TGTGCCAGCTCACCGGCACAGGCGATGAACACTGAAGCTTTCTTT
CASSPAQAMNTEAFF
>TRBD2|few|TRBV5-4|TRBJ2-1|15
TGTGCCAGCAGCTTAGATGGGGGAGCGGGAGGTGAGCAGTTCTTC
CASSLDGGAGGEQFF
>TRBD1|.|TRBV7-9|TRBJ2-7|14
TGTGCCAGCAGCCCCTGGACAGGGATGGACGAGCAGTACTTC
CASSPWTGMDEQYF
>.|.|TRBV7-9|TRBJ2-1|17
TGTGCCAGCAGCTTAAAGGGTGGGCGGTTAGGGTACAATGAGCAGTTCTTC
CASSLKGGRLGYNEQFF
>.|few|TRBV9|TRBJ1-1|14
TGTGCCAGCAGCGTCACAGGGTTAAACACTGAAGCTTTCTTT
CASSVTGLNTEAFF
>.|few|TRBV6-5|TRBJ1-1|13
TGTGCCACAACCTACTCCATGAACACTGAAGCTTTCTTT
CATTYSMNTEAFF
>.|few|TRBV11-2|TRBJ2-5|15
TGTGCCAGCACCTGGCAAAGGGGGTCCCAAGAGACCCAGTACTTC
CASTWQRGSQETQYF
>.|few|TRBV2|TRBJ2-5|16
TGTGCCAGCAGAGATGGGTCGGGGGGCATCCAAGAGACCCAGTACTTC
CASRDGSGGIQETQYF
>TRBD2|few|TRBV29-1|TRBJ2-1|16
TGCAGCGTTGTCGGGAGGGTTGCCAGCTCCTACAATGAGCAGTTCTTC
CSVVGRVASSYNEQFF
>TRBD1|.|TRBV4-1|TRBJ1-2|15
TGCGCCAGTGAATCGGGACAGGGGGCTAAGTTTGGCTACACCTTC
CASESGQGAKFGYTF
>.|few|TRBV30|TRBJ2-2|17
TGTGCCTGGCAGGGGTTGATGGGCGTAGACCACACCGGGGAGCTGTTTTTT
CAWQGLMGVDHTGELFF
>.|.|TRBV29-1|TRBJ2-1|14
TGCAGCGTTGAGCCGAGGGGGACCTACAATGAGCAGTTCTTC
CSVEPRGTYNEQFF
>.|many|TRBV12-3/TRBV12-4|TRBJ2-5|15
TGTGCCAGCAGTCCAGGGGACCCCTACCAAGAGACCCAGTACTTC
CASSPGDPYQETQYF
>.|few|TRBV24-1|TRBJ2-3|16
TGTGCCACCAGTGATACCTCCCGACTCTCAAGGGATACGCAGTATTTT
CATSDTSRLSRDTQYF